This TCR beta chain comes out of a study of identical twins. The study, taken as a whole, reports: Twin-shared out-of-frame alpha sequences showed excess low generation probability.

At least ten counts were recorded for this clonotype. Its antigen is undetermined. Germline-derived CDR1 and CDR2 are SQVTM and ANQGSEA. Between the trimmed V and J ends, which lost 7 bases and 1 base, there was a span of 14 bases. This CDR3 has 13 amino acids. Template switching added a universal primer binding site, and final cDNA carried unique molecular identifiers. TCRdb passed the 5' RACE reads through MiXCR, listing each CDR3 protein once. The sample has around 250,000 distinct CDR3 sequences, about 8.9% seen once. A further study also used this sample, focusing on yellow fever vaccine responses in identical twins.

The chain is built from TRBV29-1 and TRBJ2-7; possibly TRBD2 for D (5 bases). The TCR comes from a woman aged 18-29 years in good health. What was sequenced was CD8+ T cells sorted from blood. The CDR3 coding sequence is TGCAGCGCTGAGACACGGACTTCCTACGAGCAGTACTTC. Residues: CSAETRTSYEQYF.